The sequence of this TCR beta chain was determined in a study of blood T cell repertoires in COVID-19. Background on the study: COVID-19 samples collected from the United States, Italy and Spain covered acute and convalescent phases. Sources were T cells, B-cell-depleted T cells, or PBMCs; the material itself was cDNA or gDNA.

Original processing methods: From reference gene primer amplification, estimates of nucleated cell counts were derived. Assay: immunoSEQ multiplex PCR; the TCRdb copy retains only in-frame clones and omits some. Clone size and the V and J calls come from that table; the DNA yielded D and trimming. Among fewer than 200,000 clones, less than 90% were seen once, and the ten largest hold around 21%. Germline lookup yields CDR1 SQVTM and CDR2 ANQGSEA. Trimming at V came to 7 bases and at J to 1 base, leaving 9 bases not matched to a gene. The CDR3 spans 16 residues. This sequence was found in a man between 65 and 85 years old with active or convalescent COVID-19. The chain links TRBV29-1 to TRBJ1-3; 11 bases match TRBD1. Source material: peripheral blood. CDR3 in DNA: TGCAGCGCCGGGACAGGGGGACCATTTTCTGGAAACACCATATATTTT. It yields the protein CSAGTGGPFSGNTIYF.